This T cell receptor (beta chain) was sequenced during a study of OX40 agonist ivuxolimab in advanced cancers. Looked up from germline, CDR1 is MRHNA and CDR2 is SNTAGT. The V end was cut by 2 bases, the J end by 6 bases, with 11 bases between. The CDR3 loop spans 14 amino acids. Repertoires were generated with immunoSEQ multiplex PCR, while TCRdb's copy carries only in-frame clones and drops some. The sample yields under 110,000 clones, about nine tenths seen once. Study outcomes and limitations: Circulating CD4+ and CD8+ T cells showed clonal expansion by week 6 at 0.1 to 3.0 mg/kg.

Autoimmune disease history or systemic immunosuppression led to patient exclusion. This clone appeared once. Its specificity is not known. The receptor was isolated from an adult with an advanced solid tumor such as melanoma, head and neck, liver or kidney cancer. The sequences come from CD4+ or CD8+ T cells sorted from blood, collected in a trial of the OX40 agonist ivuxolimab. The chain carries TRBV6-4 and TRBJ1-5, with TRBD1 as a possible D gene (5 bases). The CDR3 reads CASSDVGDGQPQHF. DNA for the CDR3: TGTGCCAGCAGTGACGTAGGGGACGGTCAGCCCCAGCATTTT.